This is a list of T cell receptor beta chains from one sample in a study of cytomegalovirus exposure and HLA in healthy donors. Here immunoSEQ multiplex PCR was the method, and the copy in TCRdb shows in-frame clones only, minus some. The sample records some 110,000 clones, about nine tenths being singletons. The sample taken for sequencing was PBMCs. The origin of the receptors is a man aged 18-30 years in good health and CMV-seropositive. Both conserved end residues are trimmed from each CDR3. The order of the fields is V gene, J gene, CDR3 protein.

v_gene: TRBV7-2
j_gene: TRBJ2-3
CDR3aa: ASTRAGGPTDTQY

v_gene: TRBV6-5
j_gene: TRBJ1-1
CDR3aa: ASSYSNRGTEAF

v_gene: TRBV28
j_gene: TRBJ1-1
CDR3aa: ASTKTVMNTEAF

v_gene: TRBV6-5
j_gene: TRBJ1-2
CDR3aa: ASRSNQVNYGYT

v_gene: TRBV2
j_gene: TRBJ2-3
CDR3aa: ASSPREAGGTDTQY

v_gene: TRBV7-2
j_gene: TRBJ1-2
CDR3aa: ASSLAANYGYT

v_gene: TRBV5-1
j_gene: TRBJ1-2
CDR3aa: ASRLQGDGYT

v_gene: TRBV7-2
j_gene: TRBJ2-1
CDR3aa: ASSLVRGAGNEQF

v_gene: TRBV10-2
j_gene: TRBJ1-1
CDR3aa: ASRNREKEAF

v_gene: TRBV2
j_gene: TRBJ2-7
CDR3aa: ASSEALRGREGEQY

v_gene: TRBV28
j_gene: TRBJ1-1
CDR3aa: ASSLMGANEAF

v_gene: TRBV28
j_gene: TRBJ2-7
CDR3aa: ASTAGSYEQY

v_gene: TRBV25-1
j_gene: TRBJ1-3
CDR3aa: ASSESGTGNTIY

v_gene: TRBV4-1
j_gene: TRBJ1-5
CDR3aa: ASSQDLEVNQPQH

v_gene: TRBV25-1
j_gene: TRBJ2-7
CDR3aa: ASSEVREEQY

v_gene: TRBV25-1
j_gene: TRBJ2-4
CDR3aa: ASVGTPKNIQY

v_gene: TRBV11-2
j_gene: TRBJ1-1
CDR3aa: ASSLGLGGNTEAF

v_gene: TRBV19
j_gene: TRBJ2-3
CDR3aa: ASRLAGETSTDTQY

v_gene: TRBV14
j_gene: TRBJ1-1
CDR3aa: ASSPRRDTEAF

v_gene: TRBV28
j_gene: TRBJ1-6
CDR3aa: ASSSGQGVPPLH

v_gene: TRBV19
j_gene: TRBJ1-5
CDR3aa: ASSGDRVSQPQH

v_gene: TRBV19
j_gene: TRBJ1-1
CDR3aa: ASSIDRAAEAF

v_gene: TRBV20-1
j_gene: TRBJ2-7
CDR3aa: SARTYYEQY

v_gene: TRBV27
j_gene: TRBJ1-2
CDR3aa: ASSFRGSGANYGYT

v_gene: TRBV29-1
j_gene: TRBJ1-1
CDR3aa: SVDPGNTEAF

v_gene: TRBV10-1
j_gene: TRBJ2-7
CDR3aa: ASSTQGIGIGQY

v_gene: TRBV13
j_gene: TRBJ2-1
CDR3aa: ASSFGLADNEQF